These T cell receptor beta chains were read from a single sample in a study of cytomegalovirus exposure and HLA in healthy donors. TCRdb's table, derived via immunoSEQ multiplex PCR, lists solely in-frame clones and lacks some. Here the sample spans about 340,000 clones, 86% being singletons. The sequenced sample consisted of PBMCs. These receptors came from a woman in her late teens or twenties in good health and CMV-seronegative. The CDR3 runs from the conserved cysteine through the conserved F or W. The D gene is left open where the match is weak. Rows may omit the clone size; those that give it use once, few, many or a size class.

clone_size d_call cdr3_length v_call cdr3_aa
- - 14 TRBV30 CAWSVFGRSREQFF
- TRBD2 13 TRBV27 CASTSGIYNEQFF
few - 13 TRBV6-1 CASSLDRDYGYTF
- - 10 TRBV29-1 CSVHSTEAFF
- - 15 TRBV5-6 CASSLVAETNYGYTF
- - 14 TRBV6-5 CASSYSGTPETQYF
- - 13 TRBV5-6 CASSTGNNEKLFF
- TRBD2 14 TRBV7-9 CASSFSGSGNEQFF
- TRBD2 16 TRBV4-3 CASSQDSGGFSYEQYF
- TRBD2 15 TRBV5-8 CASSSNEGGPHEQYF
- - 13 TRBV4-1 CASSPTTYTEAFF
few TRBD1 13 TRBV5-1 CASSDGQASTIYF
- TRBD1 15 TRBV6-1 CASKPGTGGGYGYTF
- TRBD2 15 TRBV6-1 CASSALAGGPYEQYF
- - 14 TRBV7-9 CASSHGDSQTEAFF
- TRBD2 15 TRBV15 CATSRDLLAGGEQYF
- TRBD1 15 TRBV11-1 CASTFFGTGVDEQYF
- TRBD2 15 TRBV5-4 CASSSLAGGSDEQFF
- - 15 TRBV6-5 CASSYSGRSNQPQHF
- - 15 TRBV15 CATSRDRGTLRTQYF
once TRBD2 15 TRBV29-1 CSVDDGLAGSGEQYF
- - 14 TRBV7-9 CASADPRGSYEQYF
once - 14 TRBV19 CASSMRSGGHEQYF
- - 13 TRBV6-6 CASSNDRFYGYTF
- - 13 TRBV4-3 CASSQQGSYGYTF
- - 13 TRBV6-5 CASSYLENTEAFF
- TRBD2 14 TRBV10-2 CATWVAGGRNEQYF
- TRBD1 16 TRBV9 CASSVSDRGSSYEQYF
once - 14 TRBV14 CASSWGPSGNTIYF
- - 15 TRBV9 CASSVAGGPGGELFF
- - 15 TRBV9 CASSAWTALTDTQYF
- - 14 TRBV4-1 CASSREVSSYEQYF
- TRBD1 11 TRBV2 CASRTGSGYTF
- - 16 TRBV6-1 CASSVARPENIQPQHF
- TRBD1 13 TRBV27 CASSPDRVQPQHF
- - 14 TRBV28 CASSGPGANYGYTF
- - 14 TRBV6-5 CASSFGRSNQPQHF
few TRBD1 11 TRBV30 CAWSRDSGYTF
- - 16 TRBV27 CASSFVRALSYNEQFF
- - 13 TRBV6-5 CASSSLANQPQHF
few - 11 TRBV7-9 CASSYGETQYF
- TRBD2 12 TRBV11-3 CASSGSGSEQFF
- TRBD2 15 TRBV7-6 CASRHGLAGGYEQYF
- TRBD1 16 TRBV29-1 CSVEGGQASSTDTQYF
- - 15 TRBV6-5 CASSLGRGKGDTQYF
once - 18 TRBV12-2 CASRLADRGRRSNQPQHF
- TRBD1 14 TRBV6-6 CASSWDRVGEKLFF
- TRBD2 15 TRBV29-1 CSVEVYGGRGNEQFF
- TRBD1 16 TRBV5-1 CASSLEGTENTGELFF
- - 13 TRBV27 CASGGGGAEKLFF
- TRBD2 15 TRBV7-9 CASSLARGDIYEQYF
once - 13 TRBV7-2 CASSLASYDEQFF
- - 13 TRBV7-9 CASSFLGTYEQYF